This T cell receptor beta chain was identified in a study of early T cells in non-severe SARS-CoV-2 infection. Germline values: CDR1 SGDLS, CDR2 YYNGEE. V lost 7 bases and J lost 6; bases outside the gene matches: 12. The CDR3 is made up of 15 amino acids. Individual cDNA molecules received unique molecular identifiers. MiXCR, applied by TCRdb to the 5' RACE reads, yields one record per CDR3 protein. The data show approximately 64,000 distinct CDR3 sequences, 20% seen once. The chain has TRBV9 and TRBJ2-2; 7 bases align to TRBD2. The clonotype originates from an adult who was a healthcare worker with PCR-confirmed SARS-CoV-2 infection or an uninfected control (not recorded which). The sequencing here drew on whole blood, taken at baseline. CDR3 nucleotide sequence: TGTGCCAGCTCCTCGGGGGGTGCGGTGCCCGGGGAGCTGTTTTTT. This encodes CASSSGGAVPGELFF.